The 14 T cell receptor beta chains given below trace back to one sample, sequenced in a study of blood T cell repertoires in COVID-19. TCRdb's table, derived via immunoSEQ multiplex PCR, lists solely in-frame clones and lacks some. The profile shows 150,000 or so clones, around 81% of them singletons. Sequenced: peripheral blood. These receptors were taken from a woman aged 55-70 years with acute or convalescent COVID-19.

The rearrangement uses TRBV3-1 (or the pseudogene TRBV3-2) and TRBJ2-1; 8 bases agree with TRBD2. CDR1 and CDR2 from the germline V gene are LGHDT and YNNKEL (reference sequence). Unmatched junction bases numbered 3, after V lost 4 bases and J lost 4 bases. This CDR3 is 14 amino acids long. For the CDR3, the DNA is TGTGCCAGCAGCCTTACTAGCGGATACAATGAGCAGTTCTTC. Its protein product is CASSLTSGYNEQFF.

CDR3 sequence: CAWSVRGTGYGNTIYF. Here the CDR3 DNA reads TGTGCCTGGAGTGTAAGGGGGACAGGGTATGGAAACACCATATATTTT. This rearrangement joins TRBV30 to TRBJ1-3; TRBD1 matches 9 bases. Germline V gene lookup returns CDR1 GTSNPN and CDR2 SVGIG (reference sequence). CDR3 length equals 16 residues. The J segment lost 3 bases and the V segment lost 0 bases, leaving 6 bases of the junction unmatched.

The V call is TRBV10-1, the J call TRBJ2-3; 12 bases fit TRBD1. The germline gives CDR1 WNHNN, CDR2 SYGVQD (reference sequence). Trimming cost V 0 bases and J 10 bases; bases outside gene matches: 5. The CDR3 is made up of 15 amino acids. The CDR3 protein is CASSESGTGGGPQYF. CDR3 bases: TGCGCCAGCAGTGAGTCTGGGACAGGGGGCGGCCCGCAGTATTTT.

The J gene is TRBJ2-7, the V gene TRBV28; maybe TRBD1 (6 bases). The V gene's germline CDR1 is MDHEN and CDR2 SYDVKM. V lost 2 bases to trimming and J lost 3 bases, with 11 bases between them. The CDR3 contains 14 residues. CDR3 amino acids: CASSLLDSYYEQYF. The CDR3 nucleotides are TGTGCCAGCAGTTTACTGGACAGTTACTACGAGCAGTACTTC.

This chain joins TRBV5-8 and TRBJ1-4; TRBD1 is a possible D gene (6 bases). The germline gives CDR1 SGHTS, CDR2 YDEGEE. The V end was cut by 4 bases, the J end by 10 bases, with 14 bases between. This CDR3 is 13 amino acids long. The CDR3 spells CASSAGAPPKLFF. The CDR3 region has the DNA TGTGCCAGCAGCGCGGGGGCCCCCCCAAAACTGTTTTTT.

This clone was seen only once. This sequence joins TRBV6-2 or TRBV6-3 and TRBJ2-3; D may be TRBD2 (6 bases). The CDR3 runs to 15 residues. Deletions cut 3 bases from V and 0 bases from J, with 10 bases between. Germline V lookup: CDR1 MNHEY, CDR2 SVGEGT. The CDR3 bases are TGTGCCAGCAGTTATTGGCGGGATAGCACAGATACGCAGTATTTT. It specifies CASSYWRDSTDTQYF.

V and J are TRBV7-3 and TRBJ2-1; D perhaps matches TRBD2 (6 bases). Looked up from germline, CDR1 is SGHTA and CDR2 is FQGTGA. This CDR3 region has 13 residues. With 5 bases removed from V and 8 bases from J, the gap between germline ends came to 13 bases. The CDR3 nucleotides are TGTGCCAGCAGCGCGGGACCCAGCGATGAGCAGTTCTTC. Residues: CASSAGPSDEQFF.

The chain employs TRBV28 and TRBJ1-5, with D unresolved. The V gene lost 3 bases and the J gene lost 6 bases, with 12 bases spanning the gap. CDR3 length: 14 residues. Germline V gene sequence: CDR1 MDHEN, CDR2 SYDVKM. The CDR3 sequence: CASSLNLRGQPQHF. In nucleotides, the CDR3 is TGTGCCAGCAGTTTGAACCTTCGGGGTCAGCCCCAGCATTTT.

The chain has TRBV6-5 and TRBJ1-1, with 8 bases fitting TRBD1. The V and J ends lost 6 bases and 9 bases, in that order; junction bases with no gene match: 6. From germline, CDR1 is MNHEY and CDR2 SVGAGI. This CDR3 comprises 12 residues. CDR3 region: CASRTGEPKAFF. The CDR3 DNA reads TGTGCCAGCAGGACAGGGGAACCGAAAGCTTTCTTT.

The chain employs TRBV7-3 and TRBJ2-1; 10 bases fit TRBD1. The germline gives CDR1 SGHTA, CDR2 FQGTGA. V trimming: 3 bases; J trimming: 6 bases; junction bases outside the gene matches: 14. The CDR3 sequence is 18 residues long. CDR3 region: CASSLGQGPHLQSNEQFF. DNA for the CDR3: TGTGCCAGCAGCTTGGGACAGGGGCCCCACTTACAATCCAATGAGCAGTTCTTC. Combining the CDR3 with reference TRBV7-3 and TRBJ2-1 gives the whole variable domain GAGVSQTPSNKVTEKGKYVELRCDPISGHTALYWYRQSLGQGPEFLIYFQGTGAADDSGLPNDRFFAVRPEGSVSTLKIQRTERGDSAVYLCASSLGQGPHLQSNEQFFGPGTRLTVL.

V and J are TRBV27 and TRBJ1-1; tentatively, D is TRBD1 (5 bases). The V end lost 5 bases, the J end lost 4 bases, and 17 bases lay between the germline ends. CDR3 length equals 15 residues. Germline V gene data show CDR1 as MNHEY and CDR2 as SMNVEV (reference sequence). DNA of the CDR3: TGTGCCAGCAGTCCCTACCTGGCGGGGGGCACTGAAGCTTTCTTT. It specifies CASSPYLAGGTEAFF.

This sequence joins TRBV12-3 or TRBV12-4 and TRBJ1-1; 8 bases match TRBD1. The CDR3 sequence is 13 residues long. Germline trimming cut 5 bases from V and 11 bases from J; bases unmatched to any gene: 10. The CDR3 is CASSGHQGALAFF. In DNA form, the CDR3 reads TGTGCCAGCAGTGGACACCAGGGGGCGCTGGCTTTCTTT.

The chain carries TRBV15 and TRBJ1-5; 7 bases match TRBD1. The V and J ends lost 4 bases and 3 bases, in that order; junction bases with no gene match: 9. From germline, CDR1 is LNHNV and CDR2 YYDKDF (reference sequence). CDR3 length: 16 amino acids. The CDR3 sequence: CATSTPEQGVNQPQHF. CDR3 coding DNA: TGTGCCACCAGCACCCCCGAGCAGGGGGTCAATCAGCCCCAGCATTTT.

The rearrangement uses TRBV30 and TRBJ2-7; D gene unclear. V lost 0 bases and J lost 2, with 8 bases in between. Germline V gene lookup returns CDR1 GTSNPN and CDR2 SVGIG (reference sequence). This CDR3 comprises 13 residues. The CDR3 DNA reads TGTGCCTGGAGTGTAAGCCCGCCCTACGAGCAGTACTTC. It encodes CAWSVSPPYEQYF.